This is a list of T cell receptor beta chains from one sample in a study of T-cell memory formation after mild COVID-19. TCRdb re-called the 5' RACE reads through MiXCR, storing one row per CDR3 protein. The sample shows approximately 180,000 distinct CDR3 sequences, under 20% of them seen only once. What was sequenced was PBMCs or a T cell subset sorted from them (not recorded which). The receptors shown here come from an adult woman who had mild COVID-19 (a few samples of this study predate the infection). Cell type and time point are not known. The CDR3 runs from the conserved cysteine through the conserved F or W. A D gene is named only where the DNA matches it firmly. Rows may omit the clone size; those that give it use once, few, many or a size class.

abundance,v_gene,j_gene,d_gene,CDR3nt,CDR3aa
NA,TRBV2,TRBJ2-7,TRBD1,TGTGCCAGCAGTGGACAGGGAGCGATAAGCGAGCAGTACTTC,CASSGQGAISEQYF
NA,TRBV29-1,TRBJ2-7,NA,TGCAGCGTCGACCAGGGGCCCGGAGTCCACGAGCAGTACTTC,CSVDQGPGVHEQYF
NA,TRBV10-3,TRBJ2-1,NA,TGTGCCATCAGTGAGGGGGAGAGCTCCTACAATGAGCAGTTCTTC,CAISEGESSYNEQFF
few,TRBV7-9,TRBJ1-1,NA,TGTGCCAGCAGGGAACTTTTAGGCACTGAAGCTTTCTTT,CASRELLGTEAFF
NA,TRBV5-1,TRBJ1-4,TRBD1,TGCGCCAGCAGCTCTTCCAGGGGGCGCGGTGAAAAACTGTTTTTT,CASSSSRGRGEKLFF
NA,TRBV7-2,TRBJ2-7,NA,TGTGCCAGCAGCTTTGGGGAGTCAAGCTCCTACGAGCAGTACTTC,CASSFGESSSYEQYF
few,TRBV7-8,TRBJ2-3,NA,TGTGCCAGCAGCTCCTTCTCGCGGGAAGTCACAGATACGCAGTATTTT,CASSSFSREVTDTQYF
few,TRBV18,TRBJ2-1,NA,TGTGCCAGCTCAACCCAGGGTCCACCTTACAATGAGCAGTTCTTC,CASSTQGPPYNEQFF
few,TRBV12-3/TRBV12-4,TRBJ2-3,NA,NA,CASSSSASGRPRTQFF
few,TRBV20-1,TRBJ1-2,TRBD1,TGCAGTGCTAGATCCCTTGGACAGGGTACTGGCTACACCTTC,CSARSLGQGTGYTF
few,TRBV5-5,TRBJ2-1,TRBD2,TGTGCCAGCAGCAGGACTAGCGGGGGGTCAGGCTCCTACAATGAGCAGTTCTTC,CASSRTSGGSGSYNEQFF
NA,TRBV9,TRBJ1-1,NA,TGTGCCAGCAGCCCCCTGACAGGCCAGAACACTGAAGCTTTCTTT,CASSPLTGQNTEAFF
few,TRBV20-1,TRBJ1-4,NA,TGCAGTGCTAACAACAATGAAAAACTGTTTTTT,CSANNNEKLFF
NA,TRBV24-1,TRBJ1-1,NA,TGTGCCACCAGTGATATCCGGTTACACCGTTACCTGAACACTGAAGCTTTCTTT,CATSDIRLHRYLNTEAFF
few,TRBV2,TRBJ1-1,NA,TGTGCCAGCAGTGACAATTGGGGGACTGAAGCTTTCTTT,CASSDNWGTEAFF
NA,TRBV12-3/TRBV12-4,TRBJ1-1,NA,TGTGCCAGCAGAAGAGAAGTCAGGATGAACACTGAAGCTTTCTTT,CASRREVRMNTEAFF
few,TRBV18,TRBJ2-7,TRBD1,TGTGCCAGCTCACCTTCCTACCCTAGACAGGGGTCCTACGAGCAGTACTTC,CASSPSYPRQGSYEQYF
NA,TRBV12-3/TRBV12-4,TRBJ1-5,NA,TGTGCCAGCAGTTTGTCAGATCAGCCCCAGCATTTT,CASSLSDQPQHF
NA,TRBV2,TRBJ2-3,NA,TGTGCCAGCAGCGATCCCAAGGGGGGGGTAACAGATACGCAGTATTTT,CASSDPKGGVTDTQYF
NA,TRBV7-3,TRBJ2-7,TRBD1,TGTGCCAGCAGCCGGGACAGGAAGTACGAGCAGTACTTC,CASSRDRKYEQYF